This T cell receptor beta chain was obtained from a study of shared T cell receptors in the human thymus. The V and J ends lost 6 bases and 2 bases respectively, with 13 bases between them. The CDR3 has 13 amino acids. Germline lookup yields CDR1 SQVTM and CDR2 ANQGSEA. Produced via immunoSEQ multiplex PCR; TCRdb's table is partial and in-frame only. The sample lists some 640,000 clones, around 87% seen once, with 0.0094% in the top ten. This clone showed up just a few times. Another study also made use of these data, one on human thymus T cells. As reported in that work: The sample donors, healthy Finnish infants, were having corrective surgery for congenital heart defects.

This chain uses TRBV29-1 with TRBJ1-1; D is ambiguous. Sequencing used thymocytes. This TCR was recovered from a boy younger than two with a congenital heart defect. The CDR3 coding sequence is TGCAGCGTCCCGGCCGGGGTTAACACTGAAGCTTTCTTT. It codes for CSVPAGVNTEAFF.